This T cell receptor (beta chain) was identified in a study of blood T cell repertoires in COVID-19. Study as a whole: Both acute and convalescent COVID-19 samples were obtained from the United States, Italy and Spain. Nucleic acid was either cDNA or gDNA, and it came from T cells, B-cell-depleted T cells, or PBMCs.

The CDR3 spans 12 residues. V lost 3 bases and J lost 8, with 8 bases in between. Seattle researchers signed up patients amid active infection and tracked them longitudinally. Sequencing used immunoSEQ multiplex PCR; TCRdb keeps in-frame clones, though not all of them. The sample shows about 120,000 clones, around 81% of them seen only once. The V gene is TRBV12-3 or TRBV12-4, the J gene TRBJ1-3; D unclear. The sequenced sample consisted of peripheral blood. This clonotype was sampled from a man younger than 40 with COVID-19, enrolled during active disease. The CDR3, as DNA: TGTGCCAGCAGTTTGATGGGAGACACCATATATTTT. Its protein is CASSLMGDTIYF.